This section outlines one T cell receptor beta chain sequence together with its context. Its antigen is unidentified. These data come from a study of cytomegalovirus exposure and HLA in healthy donors. For the study at large: Of all 400 or so donors who were genotyped, 75% to 85% belonged to the Caucasian-associated ancestry cluster.

Each donor's status was that of a healthy bone marrow donor. Study conclusions and caveats: With DRB1 most and HLA-C fewest, TCR association rates differed between HLA loci in a later analysis. Investigators reported under 200 TCR beta chains as tied to cytomegalovirus.

PCR used 60 Vbeta primers and 13 Jbeta primers. Data came from immunoSEQ multiplex PCR; TCRdb stores just in-frame clones and leaves some out. Of 150,000 to 200,000 clones in the sample, roughly three quarters were seen once. Germline V gives CDR1 MDHEN, CDR2 SYDVKM. The CDR3 covers 11 residues. The V gene lost 5 bases and the J gene lost 8 bases, with 9 bases spanning the gap. Material for sequencing was PBMCs. The sequence derives from a male donor in good health and CMV-seronegative. The chain is built from TRBV28 and TRBJ1-1; TRBD1 is a possible D gene (5 bases). CDR3 DNA: TGTGCCAGCAGTCACCGGACAGAAGCTTTCTTT. It yields the protein CASSHRTEAFF.